The 15 T cell receptor beta chains listed next were all sequenced from one sample in a study of a mutant IDH1 vaccine in newly diagnosed glioma. Noted time point: baseline, week 1 (first vaccination visit). Noted treatment: pre-vaccination baseline after standard-of-care therapy. The data were produced by immunoSEQ multiplex PCR, yet TCRdb's version contains in-frame clones alone and is incomplete. The sample lists about 50,000 clones; roughly 90% were seen once. The specimen was PBMCs, collected from a glioma patient treated with radiotherapy, temozolomide or both. The receptors derive from a man in his forties or fifties with glioma.

The V call is TRBV10-3, the J call TRBJ1-2; no clear D gene. Per the germline V gene, CDR1 is ENHRY and CDR2 is SYGVKD. Trimming took 3 bases from V and 8 from J, leaving 16 bases between them. The CDR3 spans 14 residues. CDR3: CAISDPREKSGYTF. DNA of the CDR3: TGTGCCATCAGTGACCCGAGGGAGAAATCCGGCTACACCTTC.

V gene TRBV5-1 combines with J gene TRBJ2-7; D possibly corresponds to TRBD1 (5 bases). Deletions cut 1 base from V and 5 bases from J, with 16 bases between. The CDR3 is 15 residues long. Germline CDR1 is SGHRS and CDR2 is YFSETQ. This CDR3 reads CASSLWGTDLHEQYF. The CDR3 coding sequence is TGCGCCAGCAGCTTGTGGGGCACTGATCTCCACGAGCAGTACTTC. The variable domain in full, completed from reference TRBV5-1 and TRBJ2-7, reads KAGVTQTPRYLIKTRGQQVTLSCSPISGHRSVSWYQQTPGQGLQFLFEYFSETQRNKGNFPGRFSGRQFSNSRSEMNVSTLELGDSALYLCASSLWGTDLHEQYFGPGTRLTVT.

The chain joins TRBV18 to TRBJ2-7; TRBD1 might be the D (6 bases). The ends were cut back, 6 bases at V and 3 bases at J, with 12 bases in the middle. In germline, CDR1 is KGHSH, CDR2 LQKENI. This CDR3 contains 13 residues. The DNA of the CDR3 is TGTGCCAGCTCCCCGCAGGGGAACTACGAGCAGTACTTC. This encodes CASSPQGNYEQYF.

CDR3 residues: CASSSLPPRGLAGGDEQFF. For the CDR3, the DNA is TGCGCCAGCAGCTCATTACCCCCCCGGGGACTAGCGGGAGGGGATGAGCAGTTCTTC. The chain couples TRBV5-1 to TRBJ2-1; TRBD2 aligns across 16 bases. The CDR3 has 19 amino acids. The germline CDR1 and CDR2 sequences are SGHRS and YFSETQ. With 3 bases clipped from V and 8 bases from J, the junction kept 14 bases outside the gene matches.

V usage is TRBV7-2 and J usage is TRBJ2-5, with D possibly matching TRBD2 (5 bases). The CDR3 is 13 amino acids. V lost 5 bases and J lost 2, with 9 bases in between. From germline, CDR1 is SGHTA and CDR2 FQGNSA. CDR3 amino acids: CASSRGPQETQYF. In DNA, the CDR3 is TGTGCCAGCAGCCGCGGGCCACAAGAGACCCAGTACTTC.

The chain couples TRBV19 to TRBJ2-7; weak D call: TRBD1 (5 bases). Per the germline V gene, CDR1 is LNHDA and CDR2 is SQIVND (reference sequence). The CDR3 is made up of 13 amino acids. The V and J ends lost 4 bases and 3 bases respectively, with 10 bases between them. The CDR3 is CASSKQVLYEQYF. Written as DNA, the CDR3 is TGTGCCAGTAGTAAACAGGTCCTCTACGAGCAGTACTTC.

The chain links TRBV6-1 to TRBJ2-7, with 10 positions matching TRBD2. V gave up 3 bases and J gave up 1 base; unmatched junction bases: 6. Germline lookup yields CDR1 MNHNS and CDR2 SASEGT. The CDR3 runs to 16 residues. The DNA of the CDR3 is TGTGCCAGCAGTGATCTAGCGGGAGTGTGGTCCTACGAGCAGTACTTC. It translates to CASSDLAGVWSYEQYF.

This clone was recorded a few times. The rearrangement uses TRBV19 and TRBJ1-3; no definite D call. Deletions cut 3 bases from V and 0 bases from J, with 3 bases between. This CDR3 contains 13 residues. Germline CDR1 and CDR2: LNHDA and SQIVND (reference sequence). Written as DNA, the CDR3 is TGTGCCAGTAGTATTATCTCTGGAAACACCATATATTTT. It specifies CASSIISGNTIYF.

V is TRBV5-8 and J is TRBJ2-5; D uncertain. V lost 6 bases and J 6 bases, leaving 6 bases between the germline ends. CDR3 length equals 10 residues. Germline V gene lookup returns CDR1 SGHTS and CDR2 YDEGEE. CDR3 in amino acids: CASIWQTQYF. In DNA, the CDR3 is TGTGCCAGCATTTGGCAGACCCAGTACTTC.

V is TRBV5-4 and J is TRBJ1-2; tentatively, D is TRBD1 (6 bases). The CDR3 length is 14 residues. Trimming removed 0 bases at V and 5 bases at J, with 11 bases between. Germline lookup yields CDR1 SGHNT and CDR2 YYREEE (reference sequence). For the CDR3, the DNA is TGTGCCAGCAGCTTGGACAACAGGGAATATGGCTACACCTTC. Translation gives CASSLDNREYGYTF.

The chain joins TRBV27 to TRBJ2-7; D unclear. Germline values: CDR1 MNHEY, CDR2 SMNVEV (reference sequence). The CDR3 extends over 14 amino acids. The CDR3 loop is CGDEKQISSYEQYF. CDR3 nucleotide sequence: TGTGGCGACGAAAAGCAGATAAGCTCCTACGAGCAGTACTTC.

The rearrangement links TRBV7-2 to TRBJ1-4; 7 bases are shared with TRBD1. This CDR3 contains 15 residues. CDR1 and CDR2 (germline): SGHTA, FQGNSA. Trimming cost V 5 bases and J 8 bases; bases outside gene matches: 11. This chain's CDR3 is CASSLGQVLTEKLFF. DNA of the CDR3: TGTGCCAGCAGCCTAGGACAGGTCCTGACCGAAAAACTGTTTTTT.

The CDR3 loop reads CASSRQGSPQPQHF. CDR3 sequence (DNA): TGTGCCAGCAGTCGACAGGGCTCCCCTCAGCCCCAGCATTTT. This chain joins TRBV2 and TRBJ1-5; 7 positions match TRBD1. J was trimmed by 6 bases and V by 5 bases; bases with no gene match: 7. Germline values: CDR1 SNHLY, CDR2 FYNNEI. This CDR3 is built from 14 residues.

This sequence joins TRBV19 and TRBJ1-1, with D unresolved. V was pared by 4 bases and J by 1 base, with 7 bases between. The CDR3 runs to 13 residues. Looked up from germline, CDR1 is LNHDA and CDR2 is SQIVND (reference sequence). The chain's CDR3 is CASSRMGNTEAFF. The CDR3 nucleotides read TGTGCCAGTAGTAGGATGGGGAACACTGAAGCTTTCTTT.

CDR3 in amino acids: CASSTGTHTGELFF. The CDR3 nucleotides are TGTGCCAGTAGTACCGGGACACACACCGGGGAGCTGTTTTTT. The chain uses TRBV19 and TRBJ2-2; D may be TRBD1 (6 bases). CDR1 and CDR2 from the germline V gene are LNHDA and SQIVND (reference sequence). The CDR3 has 14 residues. V was cut by 4 bases and J by 3 bases, with 9 bases left in between.